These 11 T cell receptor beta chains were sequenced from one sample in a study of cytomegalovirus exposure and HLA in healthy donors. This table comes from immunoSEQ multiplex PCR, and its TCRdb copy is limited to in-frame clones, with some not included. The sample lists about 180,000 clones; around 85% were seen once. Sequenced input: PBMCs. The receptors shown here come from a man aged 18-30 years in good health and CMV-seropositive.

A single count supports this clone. The CDR3 sequence is CASSPPGGGVQYF. The CDR3 nucleotides read TGTGCCAGCAGTCCGCCGGGTGGAGGTGTGCAGTATTTT. The chain employs TRBV27 and TRBJ2-3, with TRBD2 as a possible D gene (5 bases). Trimming took off 5 bases at V and 11 bases at J, with 17 bases between the two ends. The CDR3 extends over 13 amino acids. The germline V gene encodes CDR1 MNHEY and CDR2 SMNVEV (reference sequence).

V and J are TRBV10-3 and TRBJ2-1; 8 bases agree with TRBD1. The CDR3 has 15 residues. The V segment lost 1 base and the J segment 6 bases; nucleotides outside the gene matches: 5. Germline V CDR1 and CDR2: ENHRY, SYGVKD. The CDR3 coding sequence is TGTGCCATCAGTGAGTTACAGGGGGTACGCAATGAGCAGTTCTTC. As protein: CAISELQGVRNEQFF.

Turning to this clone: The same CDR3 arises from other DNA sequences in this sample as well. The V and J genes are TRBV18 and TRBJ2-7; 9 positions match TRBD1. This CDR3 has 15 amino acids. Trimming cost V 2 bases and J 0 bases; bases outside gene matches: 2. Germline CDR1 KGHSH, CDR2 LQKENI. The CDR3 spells CASSPWDRASYEQYF. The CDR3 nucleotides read TGTGCCAGCTCACCATGGGACAGGGCCTCCTACGAGCAGTACTTC.

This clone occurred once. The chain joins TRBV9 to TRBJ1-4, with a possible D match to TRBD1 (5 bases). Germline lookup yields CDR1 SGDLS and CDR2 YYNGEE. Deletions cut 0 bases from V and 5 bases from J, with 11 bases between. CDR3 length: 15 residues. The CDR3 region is CASSVEAGRNEKLFF. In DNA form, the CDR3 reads TGTGCCAGCAGCGTAGAAGCAGGGAGGAATGAAAAACTGTTTTTT.

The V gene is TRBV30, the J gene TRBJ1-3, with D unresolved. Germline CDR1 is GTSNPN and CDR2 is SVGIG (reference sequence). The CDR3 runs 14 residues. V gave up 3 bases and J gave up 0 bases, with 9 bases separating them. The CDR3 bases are TGTGCCTGGAGGGGGAGCTCCTCTGGAAACACCATATATTTT. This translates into CAWRGSSSGNTIYF.

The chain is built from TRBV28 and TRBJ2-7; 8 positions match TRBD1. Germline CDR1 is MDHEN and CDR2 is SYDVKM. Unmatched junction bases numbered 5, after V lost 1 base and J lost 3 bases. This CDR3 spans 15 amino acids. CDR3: CASSLSGTGHYEQYF. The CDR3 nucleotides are TGTGCCAGCAGTTTATCCGGGACAGGCCACTACGAGCAGTACTTC. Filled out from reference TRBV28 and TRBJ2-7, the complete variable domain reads DVKVTQSSRYLVKRTGEKVFLECVQDMDHENMFWYRQDPGLGLRLIYFSYDVKMKEKGDIPEGYSVSREKKERFSLILESASTNQTSMYLCASSLSGTGHYEQYFGPGTRLTVT.

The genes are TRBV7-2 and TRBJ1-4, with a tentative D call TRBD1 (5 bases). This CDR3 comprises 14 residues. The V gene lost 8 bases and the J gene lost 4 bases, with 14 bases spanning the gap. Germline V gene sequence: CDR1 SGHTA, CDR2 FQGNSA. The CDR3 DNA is TGTGCCAGCCGAAGGGGTAGTGGTAATGAAAAACTGTTTTTT. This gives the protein CASRRGSGNEKLFF.

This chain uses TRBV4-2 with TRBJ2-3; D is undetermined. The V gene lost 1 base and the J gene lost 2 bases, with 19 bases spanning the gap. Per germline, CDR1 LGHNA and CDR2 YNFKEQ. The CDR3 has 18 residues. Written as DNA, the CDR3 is TGTGCCAGCAGCCAAGTCTTGAGTATAGGAGCCGCCACAGATACGCAGTATTTT. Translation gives CASSQVLSIGAATDTQYF.

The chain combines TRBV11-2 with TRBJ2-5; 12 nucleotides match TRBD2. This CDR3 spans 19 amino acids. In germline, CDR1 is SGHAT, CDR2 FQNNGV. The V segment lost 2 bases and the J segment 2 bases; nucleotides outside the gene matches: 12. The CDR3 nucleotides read TGTGCCAGCAGCTTATTTGCCAGGGGACTAGCGGGTGCGCAAGAGACCCAGTACTTC. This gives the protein CASSLFARGLAGAQETQYF.

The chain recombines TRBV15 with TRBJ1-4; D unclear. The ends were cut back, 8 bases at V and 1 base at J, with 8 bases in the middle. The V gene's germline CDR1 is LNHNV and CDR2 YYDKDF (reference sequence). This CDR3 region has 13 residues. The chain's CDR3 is CATSERTNEKLFF. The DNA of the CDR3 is TGTGCCACCTCGGAGCGAACTAATGAAAAACTGTTTTTT.

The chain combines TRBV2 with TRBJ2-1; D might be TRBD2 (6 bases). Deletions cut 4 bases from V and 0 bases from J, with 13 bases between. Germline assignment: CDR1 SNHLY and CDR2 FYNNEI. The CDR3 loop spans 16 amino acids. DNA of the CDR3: TGTGCCAGCAGTGCGGGAGCCCAATACTCCTACAATGAGCAGTTCTTC. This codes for CASSAGAQYSYNEQFF.